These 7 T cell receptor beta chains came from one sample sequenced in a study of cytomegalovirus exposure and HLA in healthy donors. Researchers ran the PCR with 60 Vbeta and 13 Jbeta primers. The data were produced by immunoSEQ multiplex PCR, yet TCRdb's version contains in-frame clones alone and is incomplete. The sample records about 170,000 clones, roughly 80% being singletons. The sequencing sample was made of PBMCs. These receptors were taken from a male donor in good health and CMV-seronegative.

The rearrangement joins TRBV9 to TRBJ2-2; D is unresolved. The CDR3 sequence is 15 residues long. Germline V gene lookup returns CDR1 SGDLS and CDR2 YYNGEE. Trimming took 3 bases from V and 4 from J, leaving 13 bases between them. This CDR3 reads CASSAWSEVTGELFF. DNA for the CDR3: TGTGCCAGCAGCGCTTGGAGCGAAGTCACCGGGGAGCTGTTTTTT. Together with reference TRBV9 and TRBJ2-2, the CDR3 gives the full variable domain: DSGVTQTPKHLITATGQRVTLRCSPRSGDLSVYWYQQSLDQGLQFLIQYYNGEERAKGNILERFSAQQFPDLHSELNLSSLELGDSALYFCASSAWSEVTGELFFGEGSRLTVL.

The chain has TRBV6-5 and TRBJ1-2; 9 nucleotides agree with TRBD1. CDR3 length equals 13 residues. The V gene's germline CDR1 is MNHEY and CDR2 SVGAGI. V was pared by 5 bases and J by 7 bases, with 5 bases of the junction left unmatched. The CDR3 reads CASSRQGEFGYTF. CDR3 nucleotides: TGTGCCAGCAGTCGACAGGGGGAGTTTGGCTACACCTTC.

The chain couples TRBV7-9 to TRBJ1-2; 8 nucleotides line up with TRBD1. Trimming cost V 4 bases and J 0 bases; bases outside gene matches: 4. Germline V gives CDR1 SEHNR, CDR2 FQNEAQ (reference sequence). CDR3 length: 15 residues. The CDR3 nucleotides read TGTGCCAGCAGCTCCGGGACAGGAGCTAACTATGGCTACACCTTC. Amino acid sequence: CASSSGTGANYGYTF.

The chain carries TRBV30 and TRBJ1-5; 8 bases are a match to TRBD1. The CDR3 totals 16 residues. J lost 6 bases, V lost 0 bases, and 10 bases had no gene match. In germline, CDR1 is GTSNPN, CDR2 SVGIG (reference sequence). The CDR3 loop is CAWSVQFDRGGQPQHF. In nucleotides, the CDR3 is TGTGCCTGGAGTGTACAGTTTGACAGGGGCGGTCAGCCCCAGCATTTT.

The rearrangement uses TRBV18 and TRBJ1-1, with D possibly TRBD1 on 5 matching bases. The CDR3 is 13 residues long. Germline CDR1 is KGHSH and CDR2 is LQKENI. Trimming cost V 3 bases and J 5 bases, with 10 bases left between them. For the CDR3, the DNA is TGTGCCAGCTCACCCAGGGAAGGGACTGAAGCTTTCTTT. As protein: CASSPREGTEAFF.

In nucleotides, the CDR3 is TGTGCCAGCTCACCAAGTATTGCAGGTCACAATGAGCAGTTCTTC. Protein sequence: CASSPSIAGHNEQFF. This rearrangement joins TRBV18 to TRBJ2-1; D is unclear. Germline CDR1 is KGHSH and CDR2 is LQKENI. Trimming removed 2 bases at V and 5 bases at J, with 13 bases between. This CDR3 region has 15 residues.

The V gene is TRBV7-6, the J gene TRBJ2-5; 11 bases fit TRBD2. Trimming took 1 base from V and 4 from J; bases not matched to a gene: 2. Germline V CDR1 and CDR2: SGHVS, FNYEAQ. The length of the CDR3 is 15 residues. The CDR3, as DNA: TGTGCCAGCAGCTTAGGTCTAGCGGGGGGAGAGACCCAGTACTTC. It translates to CASSLGLAGGETQYF.